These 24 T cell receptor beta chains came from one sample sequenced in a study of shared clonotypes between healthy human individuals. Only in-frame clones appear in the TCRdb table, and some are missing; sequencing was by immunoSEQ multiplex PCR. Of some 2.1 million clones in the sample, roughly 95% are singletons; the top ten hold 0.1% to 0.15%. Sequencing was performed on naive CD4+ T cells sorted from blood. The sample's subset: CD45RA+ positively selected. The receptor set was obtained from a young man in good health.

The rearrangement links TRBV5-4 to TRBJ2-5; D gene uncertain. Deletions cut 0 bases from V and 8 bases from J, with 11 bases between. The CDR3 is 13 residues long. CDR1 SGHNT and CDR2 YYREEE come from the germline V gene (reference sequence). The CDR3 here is CASSLDVLETQYF. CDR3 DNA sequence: TGTGCCAGCAGCTTGGACGTTTTAGAAACCCAGTACTTC.

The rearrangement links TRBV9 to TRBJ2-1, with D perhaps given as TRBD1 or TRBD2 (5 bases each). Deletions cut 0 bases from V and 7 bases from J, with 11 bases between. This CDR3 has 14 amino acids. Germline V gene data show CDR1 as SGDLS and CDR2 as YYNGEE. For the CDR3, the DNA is TGTGCCAGCAGCGTAGCGGGGCACGGAAATGAGCAGTTCTTC. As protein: CASSVAGHGNEQFF.

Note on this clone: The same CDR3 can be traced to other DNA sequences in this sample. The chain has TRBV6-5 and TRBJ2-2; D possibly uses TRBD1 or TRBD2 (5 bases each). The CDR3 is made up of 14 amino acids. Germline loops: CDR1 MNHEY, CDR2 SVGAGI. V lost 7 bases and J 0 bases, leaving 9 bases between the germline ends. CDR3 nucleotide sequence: TGTGCCAGCACCCGGGGCACGAACACCGGGGAGCTGTTTTTT. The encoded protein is CASTRGTNTGELFF.

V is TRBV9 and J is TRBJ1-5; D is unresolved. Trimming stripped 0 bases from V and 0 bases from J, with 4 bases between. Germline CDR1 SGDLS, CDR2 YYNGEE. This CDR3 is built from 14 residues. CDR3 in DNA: TGTGCCAGCAGCGTAGACATTAGCAATCAGCCCCAGCATTTT. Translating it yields CASSVDISNQPQHF.

The CDR3 spells CASSLSAPPADTQYF. CDR3 sequence (DNA): TGTGCCAGCAGCTTATCAGCTCCCCCAGCAGATACGCAGTATTTT. The chain couples TRBV7-2 to TRBJ2-3; D remains unclear. V lost 2 bases to trimming and J lost 4 bases, with 13 bases between them. CDR1 and CDR2 from the germline V gene are SGHTA and FQGNSA. This CDR3 region has 15 residues.

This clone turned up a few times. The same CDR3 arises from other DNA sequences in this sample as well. Written as DNA, the CDR3 is TGTGCCTGGAGTGGCGGGACGAACACTGAAGCTTTCTTT. Encoded protein: CAWSGGTNTEAFF. The V and J genes are TRBV30 and TRBJ1-1, with D perhaps matching TRBD1 (5 bases). Between the trimmed V and J ends, which lost 1 base and 1 base, there was a span of 7 bases. Germline V lookup: CDR1 GTSNPN, CDR2 SVGIG (reference sequence). The CDR3 length is 13 residues.

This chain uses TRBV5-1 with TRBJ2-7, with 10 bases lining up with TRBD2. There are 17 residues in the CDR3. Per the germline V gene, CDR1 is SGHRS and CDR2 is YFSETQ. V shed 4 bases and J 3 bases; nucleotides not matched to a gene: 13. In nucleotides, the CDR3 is TGCGCCAGCAGCACCCGGCTAGCGGGAGATAGGGACTACGAGCAGTACTTC. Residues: CASSTRLAGDRDYEQYF.

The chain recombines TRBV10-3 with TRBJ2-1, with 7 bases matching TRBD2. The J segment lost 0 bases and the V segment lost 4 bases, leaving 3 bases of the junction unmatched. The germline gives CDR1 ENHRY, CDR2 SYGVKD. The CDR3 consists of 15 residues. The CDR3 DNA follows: TGTGCCATCAGTGGAGGCGGGAGCTCCTACAATGAGCAGTTCTTC. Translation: CAISGGGSSYNEQFF.

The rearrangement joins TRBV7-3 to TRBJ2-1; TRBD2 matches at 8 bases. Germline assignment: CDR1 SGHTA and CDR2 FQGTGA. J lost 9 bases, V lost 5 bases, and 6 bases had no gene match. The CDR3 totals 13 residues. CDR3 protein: CASSRASGGEQFF. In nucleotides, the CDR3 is TGTGCCAGCAGCCGGGCCAGCGGGGGTGAGCAGTTCTTC.

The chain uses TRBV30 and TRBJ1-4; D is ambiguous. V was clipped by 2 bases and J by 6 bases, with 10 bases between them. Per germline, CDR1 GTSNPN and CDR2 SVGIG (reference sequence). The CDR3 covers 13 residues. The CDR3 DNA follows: TGTGCCTGGAGTCGGGGATATGATGAAAAACTGTTTTTT. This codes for CAWSRGYDEKLFF.

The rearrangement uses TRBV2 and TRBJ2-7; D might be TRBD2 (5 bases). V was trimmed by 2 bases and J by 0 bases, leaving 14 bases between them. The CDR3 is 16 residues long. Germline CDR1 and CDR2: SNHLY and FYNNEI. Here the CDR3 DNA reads TGTGCCAGCAGTGAAACTTACTGGACTTCCTCCTACGAGCAGTACTTC. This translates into CASSETYWTSSYEQYF. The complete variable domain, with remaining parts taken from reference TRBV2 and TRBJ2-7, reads EPEVTQTPSHQVTQMGQEVILRCVPISNHLYFYWYRQILGQKVEFLVSFYNNEISEKSEIFDDQFSVERPDGSNFTLKIRSTKLEDSAMYFCASSETYWTSSYEQYFGPGTRLTVT.

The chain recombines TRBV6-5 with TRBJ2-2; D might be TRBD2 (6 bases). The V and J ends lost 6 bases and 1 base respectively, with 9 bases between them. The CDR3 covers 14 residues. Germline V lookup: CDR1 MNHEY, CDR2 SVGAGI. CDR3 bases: TGTGCCAGCAGATGGGGACTGAACACCGGGGAGCTGTTTTTT. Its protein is CASRWGLNTGELFF.

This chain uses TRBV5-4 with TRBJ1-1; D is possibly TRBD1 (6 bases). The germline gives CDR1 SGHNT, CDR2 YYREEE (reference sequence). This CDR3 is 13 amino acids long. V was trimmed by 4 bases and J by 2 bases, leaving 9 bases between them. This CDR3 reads CASSAQGNTEAFF. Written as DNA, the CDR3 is TGTGCCAGCAGCGCACAGGGCAACACTGAAGCTTTCTTT.

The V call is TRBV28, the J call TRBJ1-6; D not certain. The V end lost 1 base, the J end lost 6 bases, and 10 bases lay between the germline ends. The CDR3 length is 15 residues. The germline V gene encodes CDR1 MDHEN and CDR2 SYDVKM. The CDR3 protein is CASSLSGPANSPLHF. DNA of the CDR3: TGTGCCAGCAGTTTATCCGGTCCCGCTAATTCACCCCTCCACTTT.

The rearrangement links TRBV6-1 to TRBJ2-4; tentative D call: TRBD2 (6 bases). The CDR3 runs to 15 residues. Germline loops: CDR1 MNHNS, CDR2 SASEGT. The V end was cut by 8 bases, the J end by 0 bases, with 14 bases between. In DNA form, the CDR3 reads TGTGCCAGCCTGGATTCGGGACTAGCCAAAAACATTCAGTACTTC. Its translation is CASLDSGLAKNIQYF.

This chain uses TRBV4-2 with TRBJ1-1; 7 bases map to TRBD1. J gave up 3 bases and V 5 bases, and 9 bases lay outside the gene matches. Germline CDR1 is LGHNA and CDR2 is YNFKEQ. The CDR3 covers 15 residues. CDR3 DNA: TGTGCCAGCAGCTCCCGACAGGGAGGGGACACTGAAGCTTTCTTT. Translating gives CASSSRQGGDTEAFF.

Here the CDR3 reads CASSEGTSGPPTTDTQYF. The CDR3 nucleotides read TGTGCCAGCAGTGAAGGGACTAGCGGGCCTCCTACCACAGATACGCAGTATTTT. V gene TRBV2 combines with J gene TRBJ2-3, with 11 bases fitting TRBD2. Trimming removed 1 base from V and 2 bases from J; junction bases left unmatched: 8. CDR1 SNHLY and CDR2 FYNNEI come from the germline V gene. The CDR3 loop spans 18 amino acids.

Written as DNA, the CDR3 is TGTGCCATCAGTGCGAAGGACATGAACACTGAAGCTTTCTTT. Translated, it gives CAISAKDMNTEAFF. The chain joins TRBV10-3 to TRBJ1-1; maybe TRBD1 (5 bases). This CDR3 has 14 amino acids. Germline V gene sequence: CDR1 ENHRY, CDR2 SYGVKD. Deletions cut 4 bases from V and 0 bases from J, with 9 bases between.

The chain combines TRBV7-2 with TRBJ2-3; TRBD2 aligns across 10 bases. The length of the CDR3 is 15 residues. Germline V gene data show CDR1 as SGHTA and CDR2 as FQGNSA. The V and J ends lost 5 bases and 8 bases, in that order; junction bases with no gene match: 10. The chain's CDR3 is CASSLRTSGAGTQYF. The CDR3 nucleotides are TGTGCCAGCAGCCTACGGACTAGCGGAGCTGGTACGCAGTATTTT.

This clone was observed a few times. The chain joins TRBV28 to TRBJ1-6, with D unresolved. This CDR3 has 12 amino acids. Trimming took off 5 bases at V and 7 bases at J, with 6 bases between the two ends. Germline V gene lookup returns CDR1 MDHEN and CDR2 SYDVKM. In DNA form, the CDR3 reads TGTGCCAGCAGTCTGGTGAATTCACCCCTCCACTTT. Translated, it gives CASSLVNSPLHF. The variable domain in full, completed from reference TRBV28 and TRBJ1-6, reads DVKVTQSSRYLVKRTGEKVFLECVQDMDHENMFWYRQDPGLGLRLIYFSYDVKMKEKGDIPEGYSVSREKKERFSLILESASTNQTSMYLCASSLVNSPLHFGNGTRLTVT.

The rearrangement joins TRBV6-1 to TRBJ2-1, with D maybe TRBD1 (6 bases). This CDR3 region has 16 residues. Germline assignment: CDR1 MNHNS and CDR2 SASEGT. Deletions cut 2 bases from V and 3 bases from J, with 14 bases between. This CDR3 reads CASSESGAGNYNEQFF. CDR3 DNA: TGTGCCAGCAGTGAATCAGGGGCTGGTAACTACAATGAGCAGTTCTTC.

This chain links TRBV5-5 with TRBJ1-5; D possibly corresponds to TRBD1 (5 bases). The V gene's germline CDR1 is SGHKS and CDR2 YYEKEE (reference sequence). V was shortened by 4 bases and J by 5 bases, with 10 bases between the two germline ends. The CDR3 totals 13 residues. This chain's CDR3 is CASSPQGYQPQHF. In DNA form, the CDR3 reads TGTGCCAGCAGCCCCCAGGGATATCAGCCCCAGCATTTT.

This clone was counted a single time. DNA for the CDR3: TGTGCCAGCAGCTTAAAGAGTAGCAATCAGCCCCAGCATTTT. It specifies CASSLKSSNQPQHF. The chain carries TRBV7-8 and TRBJ1-5; D ambiguous. Germline V gene lookup returns CDR1 SGHVS and CDR2 FQNEAQ. V lost 2 bases and J 0 bases, leaving 5 bases between the germline ends. The CDR3 is 14 residues long.

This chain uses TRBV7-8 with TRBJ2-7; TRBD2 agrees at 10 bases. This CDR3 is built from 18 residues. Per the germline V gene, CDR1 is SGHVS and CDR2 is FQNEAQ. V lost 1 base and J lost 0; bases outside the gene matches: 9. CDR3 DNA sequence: TGTGCCAGCAGCTTAGAGGCTAGCGGGGGTTACAGCTCCTACGAGCAGTACTTC. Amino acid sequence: CASSLEASGGYSSYEQYF. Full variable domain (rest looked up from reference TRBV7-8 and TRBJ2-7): GAGVSQSPRYKVAKRGQDVALRCDPISGHVSLFWYQQALGQGPEFLTYFQNEAQLDKSGLPSDRFFAERPEGSVSTLKIQRTQQEDSAVYLCASSLEASGGYSSYEQYFGPGTRLTVT.